What follows are 23 T cell receptor beta chains derived from one specimen sequenced in a study of blood T cell repertoires in COVID-19 (dated by TCRdb to the early 2020s). Library preparation used the immunoSEQ multiplex PCR assay. TCRdb retrieved this table from immuneACCESS and kept in-frame rearrangements only. Not all clones are present; in checked studies, unresolved V genes account for under half, and no reason is known for the remainder. Recorded for this sample are about 63,000 clones; 70% to 80% of them occurred a single time. The top ten clones comprise about 47% of the sample. The sequenced sample was peripheral blood. The receptors shown here come from a woman older than 75 with acute or convalescent COVID-19.

This clone was seen once. The genes are TRBV29-1 and TRBJ1-1, with TRBD1 as a possible D gene (6 bases). This CDR3 contains 13 residues. The germline V and J ends were trimmed by 4 bases and 0 bases, with 9 bases remaining between them. Germline V lookup: CDR1 SQVTM, CDR2 ANQGSEA. CDR3 region: CSVGQGLNTEAFF. The CDR3 coding sequence is TGCAGCGTTGGTCAGGGGTTGAACACTGAAGCTTTCTTT.

The chain joins TRBV27 to TRBJ1-1, with a possible D match to TRBD1 (6 bases). Deletions cut 3 bases from V and 7 bases from J, with 12 bases between. The CDR3 spans 13 residues. CDR1 and CDR2 (germline): MNHEY, SMNVEV (reference sequence). This CDR3 reads CASSFRGALEAFF. CDR3 coding DNA: TGTGCCAGCAGTTTTCGGGGGGCGCTTGAAGCTTTCTTT.

The chain joins TRBV4-1 to TRBJ2-7; 10 positions match TRBD2. The length of the CDR3 is 20 residues. Losses at the gene ends were 1 base for V and 5 bases for J; bases not matched to a gene: 20. Germline V lookup: CDR1 MGHRA, CDR2 YSYEKL. CDR3 coding DNA: TGCGCCAGCAGCCAAGTTTTCGGGGGGGCTAGCGGGAGAAAAACCCACGAGCAGTACTTC. The encoded protein is CASSQVFGGASGRKTHEQYF.

The V call is TRBV28, the J call TRBJ1-4, with D maybe TRBD1 (6 bases). From germline, CDR1 is MDHEN and CDR2 SYDVKM. V was cut by 3 bases and J by 4 bases, with 15 bases left in between. The CDR3 runs 16 residues. In nucleotides, the CDR3 is TGTGCCAGCAGTTTTTCGGGGGGCAATGATAATGAAAAACTGTTTTTT. Translated: CASSFSGGNDNEKLFF.

On this clone: The identical CDR3 is also encoded by other nucleotide sequences in the sample. The V call is TRBV6-4, the J call TRBJ2-3; maybe TRBD1 (5 bases). This CDR3 spans 13 amino acids. Germline loops: CDR1 MRHNA, CDR2 SNTAGT. V was cut by 2 bases and J by 4 bases, with 7 bases left in between. CDR3 nucleotides: TGTGCCAGCAGTGACGAAGGGGCAGATACGCAGTATTTT. Translated, it gives CASSDEGADTQYF.

The chain combines TRBV5-1 with TRBJ2-3, with D hard to call. The CDR3 contains 14 residues. V was shortened by 5 bases and J by 1 base, with 11 bases between the two germline ends. The V gene's germline CDR1 is SGHRS and CDR2 YFSETQ. Here the CDR3 DNA reads TGCGCCAGCAGAAGTGAGGTGGGCACAGATACGCAGTATTTT. Protein sequence: CASRSEVGTDTQYF.

This chain connects TRBV4-3 to TRBJ1-2, with 11 bases fitting TRBD1. J lost 5 bases, V lost 0 bases, and 8 bases had no gene match. The CDR3 totals 17 residues. Per the germline V gene, CDR1 is LGHNA and CDR2 is YSLEER. In nucleotides, the CDR3 is TGCGCCAGCAGCCAAGACGCCGGGACAGGGGGTGAATATGGCTACACCTTC. Amino acids: CASSQDAGTGGEYGYTF.

Here the CDR3 reads CASTRLAPGELFF. DNA for the CDR3: TGTGCCAGCACCCGACTAGCGCCCGGGGAGCTGTTTTTT. The chain carries TRBV28 and TRBJ2-2, with 8 bases aligning to TRBD2. The CDR3 loop spans 13 amino acids. The junction had 4 bases not matched to a gene; V was cut back by 7 bases and J by 6 bases. Germline V gene lookup returns CDR1 MDHEN and CDR2 SYDVKM.

This chain joins TRBV7-2 and TRBJ2-7; TRBD1 aligns across 7 bases. CDR1 and CDR2 from the germline V gene are SGHTA and FQGNSA. CDR3 size: 17 residues. The trim removed 3 bases at V and 0 bases at J, leaving 11 bases unmatched. CDR3 loop: CASSLPLTGTSSYEQYF. Written as DNA, the CDR3 is TGTGCCAGCAGCTTGCCCCTGACAGGGACAAGCTCCTACGAGCAGTACTTC.

V gene TRBV30 combines with J gene TRBJ2-7; the D gene is possibly TRBD1 (6 bases). The CDR3 extends over 13 amino acids. Germline V gene data show CDR1 as GTSNPN and CDR2 as SVGIG (reference sequence). Trimming removed 2 bases at V and 2 bases at J, with 10 bases between. The CDR3 is CAWSRGQAYEQYF. In DNA form, the CDR3 reads TGTGCCTGGAGTCGGGGACAAGCCTACGAGCAGTACTTC. The variable domain in full, with the rest retrieved from reference TRBV30 and TRBJ2-7, is SQTIHQWPATLVQPVGSPLSLECTVEGTSNPNLYWYRQAAGRGLQLLFYSVGIGQISSEVPQNLSASRPQDRQFILSSKKLLLSDSGFYLCAWSRGQAYEQYFGPGTRLTVT.

V and J are TRBV29-1 and TRBJ2-3; 7 positions match TRBD1. Germline V gene sequence: CDR1 SQVTM, CDR2 ANQGSEA. With V trimmed by 6 bases and J by 0 bases, 9 bases remained unmatched. CDR3 size: 15 residues. CDR3 coding DNA: TGCAGCGTAATAACAGGGGCCTATAGCACAGATACGCAGTATTTT. This sequence encodes CSVITGAYSTDTQYF.

The gene calls are TRBV7-2 and TRBJ1-5; D not resolved. The CDR3 extends over 12 amino acids. Trimming took 3 bases from V and 4 from J, leaving 4 bases between them. Germline CDR1 and CDR2: SGHTA and FQGNSA. The CDR3 here is CASSFPNQPQHF. In DNA, the CDR3 is TGTGCCAGCAGCTTCCCTAATCAGCCCCAGCATTTT.

This chain uses TRBV7-2 with TRBJ1-4, with D maybe TRBD1 (6 bases). Trimming cost V 1 base and J 3 bases, with 12 bases left between them. The CDR3 totals 16 residues. Germline CDR1 SGHTA, CDR2 FQGNSA. The CDR3 DNA reads TGTGCCAGCAGCTTAGGGCTACAGGGACCTAATGAAAAACTGTTTTTT. Its protein product is CASSLGLQGPNEKLFF. Together with reference TRBV7-2 and TRBJ1-4, the CDR3 gives the full variable domain: GAGVSQSPSNKVTEKGKDVELRCDPISGHTALYWYRQSLGQGLEFLIYFQGNSAPDKSGLPSDRFSAERTGGSVSTLTIQRTQQEDSAVYLCASSLGLQGPNEKLFFGSGTQLSVL.

The chain joins TRBV5-4 to TRBJ2-2; tentative D call: TRBD1 (6 bases). Trimming took off 9 bases at V and 6 bases at J, with 12 bases between the two ends. The germline V gene encodes CDR1 SGHNT and CDR2 YYREEE (reference sequence). This CDR3 comprises 12 residues. As DNA, the CDR3 is TGTGCCATCGCAGGGGCCGCCGGGGAGCTGTTTTTT. Residues: CAIAGAAGELFF.

This clone was seen at least ten times. This chain links TRBV5-1 with TRBJ2-3; D gene unclear. CDR1 and CDR2 (germline): SGHRS, YFSETQ. V lost 4 bases to trimming and J lost 0 bases, with 12 bases between them. The CDR3 loop spans 15 amino acids. Here the CDR3 reads CASSAILTSTDTQYF. As DNA, the CDR3 is TGCGCCAGCAGCGCCATCTTGACTAGCACAGATACGCAGTATTTT.

This clone turned up a few times. This rearrangement joins TRBV15 to TRBJ1-1, with 9 positions matching TRBD1. V dropped 0 bases and J dropped 0; count of bases not matched to a gene: 14. Per germline, CDR1 LNHNV and CDR2 YYDKDF (reference sequence). The CDR3 extends over 20 amino acids. CDR3 bases: TGTGCCACCAGCAGAGAGGGACAGGGCGAAAATATTTTCATGAACACTGAAGCTTTCTTT. Its translation: CATSREGQGENIFMNTEAFF.

This clone was detected a few times. The chain links TRBV7-8 to TRBJ2-1; 10 nucleotides agree with TRBD2. Germline V gives CDR1 SGHVS, CDR2 FQNEAQ. The CDR3 contains 16 residues. With V trimmed by 1 base and J by 10 bases, 10 bases remained unmatched. CDR3 sequence (DNA): TGTGCCAGCAGCTTAGTGGCTAGCGGGAGTGCAAACGAGCAGTTCTTC. Encoded protein: CASSLVASGSANEQFF.

The count of this clone is one. CDR3 coding DNA: TGCGCCAGCAGCCTCGGGACAGGGGTGGAAAAACTGTTTTTT. Translated: CASSLGTGVEKLFF. This sequence joins TRBV5-1 and TRBJ1-4, with 10 bases lining up with TRBD1. V was clipped by 4 bases and J by 8 bases; unmatched bases: 5. This CDR3 contains 14 residues. CDR1 and CDR2 from the germline V gene are SGHRS and YFSETQ.

The rearrangement joins TRBV11-2 to TRBJ2-5, with D possibly TRBD2 on 6 matching bases. This CDR3 has 17 residues. CDR1 and CDR2 (germline): SGHAT, FQNNGV. Trimming removed 2 bases from V and 5 bases from J, with 21 bases in between. CDR3 sequence reads: CASSLPAGTWVPETQYF. For the CDR3, the DNA is TGTGCCAGCAGCTTACCCGCCGGGACTTGGGTACCGGAGACCCAGTACTTC.

The chain couples TRBV11-1 to TRBJ2-3; 7 positions match TRBD2. Trimming cost V 5 bases and J 6 bases; bases outside gene matches: 14. This CDR3 comprises 16 residues. Germline CDR1 is SGHAT and CDR2 is FQDESV (reference sequence). The CDR3 loop reads CASSLRGSGTKDTQYF. In nucleotides, the CDR3 is TGTGCCAGCAGCCTTCGGGGGAGCGGGACGAAGGATACGCAGTATTTT.

V and J are TRBV25-1 and TRBJ1-5, with unresolved D. The CDR3 has 13 residues. Germline V gene lookup returns CDR1 MGHDK and CDR2 SYGVNS. Trimming shortened V by 3 bases and J by 7 bases, and 10 bases separated the two germline ends. The CDR3 is CASSDDGIQPQHF. DNA of the CDR3: TGTGCCAGCAGTGACGACGGGATCCAGCCCCAGCATTTT.

This clone has only one observation. The chain combines TRBV3-1 (or the pseudogene TRBV3-2) with TRBJ2-1; 9 bases map to TRBD2. CDR3 length: 17 amino acids. Germline V lookup: CDR1 LGHDT, CDR2 YNNKEL (reference sequence). V was pared by 2 bases and J by 4 bases, with 9 bases of the junction left unmatched. The chain's CDR3 is CASSQWRGGGLYNEQFF. CDR3 DNA: TGTGCCAGCAGCCAATGGCGGGGGGGAGGGCTTTACAATGAGCAGTTCTTC.

The rearrangement links TRBV7-2 to TRBJ1-1; 7 nucleotides agree with TRBD1. The CDR3 has 13 amino acids. Trimming at V came to 2 bases and at J to 7 bases, leaving 4 bases not matched to a gene. The V gene's germline CDR1 is SGHTA and CDR2 FQGNSA. CDR3 DNA: TGTGCCAGCAGCTTAAACAGGGGAATTGAAGCTTTCTTT. As protein: CASSLNRGIEAFF.